Listed here is a single T cell receptor (beta chain). Its antigen has not been determined. These reads were obtained on an Illumina HiSeq 2000. 5'RACE template switching, by which a universal primer site and unique molecular identifiers were added, was used to make TCR beta cDNA libraries. cDNA synthesis was primed from the TCR beta constant segment, followed by two successive PCR amplification steps. Per the original workflow: Reads were demultiplexed and grouped by UMI with MIGEC, and clonotypes were assembled and quantified with MiTCR. To remove erroneous sequences, TCR cDNA sequences were retained only when supported by two or more reads. The tcR package was used for downstream repertoire analysis, and clonotypes were matched across fractions by CDR3 nucleotide sequence plus V segment. VDJmatch was used to annotate antigen specificity against VDJdb, with one amino acid substitution allowed in CDR3. TCRdb reprocessed the reads and provides one entry for every CDR3 protein sequence; no DNA is given. These V and J calls are TCRdb output, not the study's own analysis. This sample's clone table shows over 100,000 distinct CDR3 sequences. The leading ten clones occupy less than 20% of the sample.

This sample stems from a study of T cells expressing NK-cell markers (dated by TCRdb to about 2020). For the study in its entirety: TCR beta-chain repertoires were profiled in sorted CD3+CD56+NKG2C+, CD3+CD56+NKG2C- and CD3+CD56-NKG2C+ T-cell subsets from several donors. Among the eight sequenced donors, seven were HCMV-seropositive and one was HCMV-seronegative. Randomly selected healthy volunteers, three men and five women, were used as the eight sequenced donors. Illumina HiSeq 2000/2500, MiSeq or NextSeq was used to sequence libraries as 2 x 150 bp reads. Findings and caveats that apply to the study as a whole: Those dominant clonotypes were again the most abundant among CD3+CD56-NKG2C+ cells in several donors, at roughly 25-65%. In six donors, the dominant CD3+CD56+NKG2C+ clonotypes were found to rank among the top 10 CD8+ clonotypes and to make up 1.0-7.0% of CD8+ T cells. Whether the expanded NKG2C-expressing T cell clones were specific for HCMV antigens was left unclear.

CDR1 SEHNR and CDR2 FQNEAQ were looked up in the germline V gene (reference sequence). The CDR3, cysteine through phenylalanine, is 13 amino acids long. The DNA is not on file. To determine HCMV serostatus, a commercial ELISA kit was used to detect HCMV-specific IgG in serum. Ficoll density gradient centrifugation was used to isolate peripheral blood mononuclear cells from blood. The TCR originated in a woman aged 18 to 69 in good health. The chain is assembled from TRBV7-9 and TRBJ1-2. The sample taken for sequencing was blood T cells: a sorted CD56 or NKG2C T cell subset, CD4+ or CD8+ T cells, or bulk PBMC T cells (not recorded which). The CDR3 reads CASSLEQNYGYTF.